This is a list of T cell receptor beta chains from one sample in a study of breast tumors, draining lymph nodes, adjacent tissues. TCRdb analysed the multiplex PCR reads with MiXCR anew, one entry per CDR3 protein. Of about 100,000 distinct CDR3 sequences in the sample, 21% were seen once. Sample: axillary lymph node tissue. These receptor sequences come from a female donor with breast cancer. Some clones in this sample may be carry-over from other donors' samples. Each CDR3 is given with its conserved first and last residue. Fields, in order: clone size, J gene, V gene, D gene, CDR3 length, CDR3 DNA, CDR3 protein. D genes are given only for firm matches. Size is omitted from some rows. Given values are once, few, many or a class for expanded clones.

clone size: many
J gene: TRBJ1-4
V gene: TRBV19
D gene: NA
CDR3 length: 12
CDR3 DNA: TGTGCCAGTATGGGGAGTACCGAAAAACTGTTTTTT
CDR3 protein: CASMGSTEKLFF

clone size: many
J gene: TRBJ2-7
V gene: TRBV4-1
D gene: TRBD2
CDR3 length: 16
CDR3 DNA: TGCGCCAGCAGCCAAGATGGGGCGGGGGGGCAGTACGAGCAGTACTTC
CDR3 protein: CASSQDGAGGQYEQYF

clone size: few
J gene: TRBJ2-6
V gene: TRBV18
D gene: TRBD2
CDR3 length: 18
CDR3 DNA: TGTGCCAGCTCACAACCGGGACTAGGGGCACCTGGGGCCAACGTCCTGACTTTC
CDR3 protein: CASSQPGLGAPGANVLTF

clone size: many
J gene: TRBJ1-3
V gene: TRBV9
D gene: NA
CDR3 length: 15
CDR3 DNA: TGTGCCAGCAGCGGGATAAGAGACTCTGGAAACACCATATATTTT
CDR3 protein: CASSGIRDSGNTIYF

clone size: NA
J gene: TRBJ2-1
V gene: TRBV6-2/TRBV6-3
D gene: NA
CDR3 length: 17
CDR3 DNA: TGTGCCAGCAGTTTCAGTCGATTGGGCGTGTTCGGGAATGAGCAGTTCTTC
CDR3 protein: CASSFSRLGVFGNEQFF

clone size: many
J gene: TRBJ2-7
V gene: TRBV5-1
D gene: TRBD1
CDR3 length: 14
CDR3 DNA: TGCGCCAGCGGGGAGCCGGGACAGGGCTACGAGCAGTACTTC
CDR3 protein: CASGEPGQGYEQYF

clone size: many
J gene: TRBJ1-3
V gene: TRBV25-1
D gene: NA
CDR3 length: 14
CDR3 DNA: TGTGCCAGCTTGGAGGCGGGGTCTGGAAACACCATATATTTT
CDR3 protein: CASLEAGSGNTIYF

clone size: many
J gene: TRBJ2-7
V gene: TRBV14
D gene: NA
CDR3 length: 14
CDR3 DNA: TGTGCCAGCAGCCAAGCAGGGCAATGGTACGAGCAGTACTTC
CDR3 protein: CASSQAGQWYEQYF

clone size: many
J gene: TRBJ2-3
V gene: TRBV2
D gene: TRBD2
CDR3 length: 13
CDR3 DNA: TGTGCCAGCAGTGGGACTAGCGGAGATACGCAGTATTTT
CDR3 protein: CASSGTSGDTQYF

clone size: many
J gene: TRBJ2-7
V gene: TRBV9
D gene: NA
CDR3 length: 13
CDR3 DNA: TGTGCCAGCAGCGTAGGAAACTCATACGAGCAGTACTTC
CDR3 protein: CASSVGNSYEQYF

clone size: many
J gene: TRBJ1-4
V gene: TRBV20-1
D gene: NA
CDR3 length: 16
CDR3 DNA: TGCAGTGCTAGAGAACTACCGGGACGCAATAATGAAAAACTGTTTTTT
CDR3 protein: CSARELPGRNNEKLFF

clone size: once
J gene: TRBJ2-5
V gene: TRBV7-2
D gene: TRBD2
CDR3 length: 16
CDR3 DNA: TGTGCCAGCAGCTCGGGACTAGCGGGAGGGGGAGAGAGCCGGTACTTC
CDR3 protein: CASSSGLAGGGESRYF

clone size: few
J gene: TRBJ2-3
V gene: TRBV3-1
D gene: NA
CDR3 length: 14
CDR3 DNA: TGTGCCAGCACCCGGACAACCGGCACAGATACGCAGTATTTT
CDR3 protein: CASTRTTGTDTQYF

clone size: many
J gene: TRBJ2-1
V gene: TRBV5-1
D gene: TRBD2
CDR3 length: 16
CDR3 DNA: TGCGCCAGCAGCTTGCAGCTAGCGGGGGAGTACAATGAGCAGTTCTTC
CDR3 protein: CASSLQLAGEYNEQFF

clone size: many
J gene: TRBJ1-2
V gene: TRBV5-1
D gene: TRBD1
CDR3 length: 17
CDR3 DNA: TGCGCCAGCAGCTTGGTGGTTGGACAGGGGTTCTACTATGGCTACACCTTC
CDR3 protein: CASSLVVGQGFYYGYTF

clone size: many
J gene: TRBJ1-6
V gene: TRBV25-1
D gene: TRBD1
CDR3 length: 15
CDR3 DNA: TGTGCCAGCAGTGAGCGGGACAGGTATAATTCACCCCTCCACTTT
CDR3 protein: CASSERDRYNSPLHF

clone size: NA
J gene: TRBJ1-1
V gene: TRBV9
D gene: TRBD1
CDR3 length: 13
CDR3 DNA: TGTGCCAGCAGCACAGGGGGGGGCACTGAAGCTTTCTTT
CDR3 protein: CASSTGGGTEAFF

clone size: many
J gene: TRBJ2-7
V gene: TRBV18
D gene: NA
CDR3 length: 14
CDR3 DNA: TGTGCCAGCTCACCTGGGGACCGTACTGACGAGCAGTACTTC
CDR3 protein: CASSPGDRTDEQYF

clone size: NA
J gene: TRBJ2-1
V gene: TRBV6-2/TRBV6-3
D gene: TRBD2
CDR3 length: 18
CDR3 DNA: TGTGCCAGCAGTTACACTAGCGGGAGGGCCATTACGAGTAATGAGCAGTTCTTC
CDR3 protein: CASSYTSGRAITSNEQFF

clone size: many
J gene: TRBJ2-3
V gene: TRBV29-1
D gene: TRBD2
CDR3 length: 19
CDR3 DNA: TGCAGCCATCTCCCAAAGGGACGGATTCTAGCGGCCGGCACAGATACGCAGTATTTT
CDR3 protein: CSHLPKGRILAAGTDTQYF

clone size: NA
J gene: TRBJ2-7
V gene: TRBV6-6
D gene: TRBD1
CDR3 length: 15
CDR3 DNA: TGTGCCAGCAGAAGGGGACAGCTGTACTCCTACGAGCTGTACTTC
CDR3 protein: CASRRGQLYSYELYF

clone size: once
J gene: TRBJ2-3
V gene: TRBV12-5
D gene: NA
CDR3 length: 12
CDR3 DNA: TGTGCTAGTGGTTTGGTTGGGGATACGCAGTATTTT
CDR3 protein: CASGLVGDTQYF

clone size: many
J gene: TRBJ1-5
V gene: TRBV19
D gene: NA
CDR3 length: 13
CDR3 DNA: TGTGCCAGTAGTATTTTGCCCGATCAGCCCCAGCATTTT
CDR3 protein: CASSILPDQPQHF

clone size: NA
J gene: TRBJ1-1
V gene: TRBV5-1
D gene: NA
CDR3 length: 17
CDR3 DNA: TGCGCCAGCACCTCCGGGGGACCGGGTAACATGAACACTGAAGCTTTCTTT
CDR3 protein: CASTSGGPGNMNTEAFF

clone size: many
J gene: TRBJ1-4
V gene: TRBV11-2
D gene: NA
CDR3 length: 14
CDR3 DNA: TGTGCCAGCAGCGGAGGGGTTGTGGGAGAAAAACTGTTTTTT
CDR3 protein: CASSGGVVGEKLFF

clone size: many
J gene: TRBJ2-3
V gene: TRBV20-1
D gene: NA
CDR3 length: 14
CDR3 DNA: TGCAGTGCCAAGAGCGGCCTGGGGACAGATACGCAGTATTTT
CDR3 protein: CSAKSGLGTDTQYF

clone size: few
J gene: TRBJ2-3
V gene: TRBV18
D gene: NA
CDR3 length: 14
CDR3 DNA: TGTGCCAGCTCAATACGGGCTCACACAGATACGCAGTATTTT
CDR3 protein: CASSIRAHTDTQYF

clone size: many
J gene: TRBJ2-2
V gene: TRBV5-1
D gene: TRBD1
CDR3 length: 18
CDR3 DNA: TGCGCCAGCAGCCCGTTAGGGGGACAGGGGCGAGACACCGGGGAGCTGTTTTTT
CDR3 protein: CASSPLGGQGRDTGELFF

clone size: many
J gene: TRBJ2-7
V gene: TRBV4-1
D gene: NA
CDR3 length: 15
CDR3 DNA: TGCGTCAGCAGCCAAGACGGCGGACCTACTCTCGAGCAGTACTTC
CDR3 protein: CVSSQDGGPTLEQYF